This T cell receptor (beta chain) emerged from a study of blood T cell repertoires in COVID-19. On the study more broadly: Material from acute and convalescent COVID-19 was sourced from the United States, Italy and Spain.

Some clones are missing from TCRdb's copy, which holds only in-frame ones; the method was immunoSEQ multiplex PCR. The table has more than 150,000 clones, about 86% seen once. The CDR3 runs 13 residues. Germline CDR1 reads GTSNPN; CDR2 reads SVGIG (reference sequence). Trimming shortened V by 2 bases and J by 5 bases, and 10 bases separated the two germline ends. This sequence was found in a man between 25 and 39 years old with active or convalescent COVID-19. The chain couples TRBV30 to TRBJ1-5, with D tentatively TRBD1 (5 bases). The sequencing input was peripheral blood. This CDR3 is CAWSFTRDQPQHF. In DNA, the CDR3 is TGTGCCTGGAGTTTTACCAGGGATCAGCCCCAGCATTTT.